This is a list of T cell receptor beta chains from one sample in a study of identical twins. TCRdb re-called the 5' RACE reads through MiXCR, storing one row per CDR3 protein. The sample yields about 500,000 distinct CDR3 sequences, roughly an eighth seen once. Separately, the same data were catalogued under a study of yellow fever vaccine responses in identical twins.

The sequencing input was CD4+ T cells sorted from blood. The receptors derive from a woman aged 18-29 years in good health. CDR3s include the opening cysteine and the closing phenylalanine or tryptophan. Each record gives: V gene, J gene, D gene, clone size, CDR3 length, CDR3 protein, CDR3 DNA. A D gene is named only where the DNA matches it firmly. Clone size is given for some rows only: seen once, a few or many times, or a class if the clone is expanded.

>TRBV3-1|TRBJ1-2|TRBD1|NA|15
CASSYAGQGGYGYTF
TGTGCCAGCAGCTACGCCGGACAGGGCGGCTATGGCTACACCTTC
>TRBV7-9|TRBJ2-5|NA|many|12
CASSLEVQTQYF
TGTGCCAGCAGCTTAGAGGTACAGACCCAGTACTTC
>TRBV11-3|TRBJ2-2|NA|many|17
CASSPRLAGKNTGELFF
TGTGCCAGCAGCCCCCGCCTCGCAGGGAAGAACACCGGGGAGCTGTTTTTT
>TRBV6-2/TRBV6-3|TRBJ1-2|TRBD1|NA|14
CASSDRGLGYGYTF
TGTGCCAGCAGTGACAGGGGGCTCGGCTATGGCTACACCTTC
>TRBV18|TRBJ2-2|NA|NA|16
CASSPQATPNTGELFF
TGTGCCAGCTCACCACAGGCCACGCCGAACACCGGGGAGCTGTTTTTT
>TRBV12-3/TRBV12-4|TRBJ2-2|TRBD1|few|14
CASSLDRVGRELFF
TGTGCCAGCAGCTTGGACAGGGTAGGAAGGGAGCTGTTTTTT
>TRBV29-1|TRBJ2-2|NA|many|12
CSAGGQPGELFF
TGCAGCGCCGGAGGGCAGCCCGGGGAGCTGTTTTTT
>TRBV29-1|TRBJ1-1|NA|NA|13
CSVLFRVTSEAFF
TGCAGCGTTTTGTTCAGGGTAACTTCTGAAGCTTTCTTT
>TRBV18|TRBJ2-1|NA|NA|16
CASSPPSQGIYNEQFF
TGTGCCAGCTCACCACCGAGCCAGGGAATCTACAATGAGCAGTTCTTC
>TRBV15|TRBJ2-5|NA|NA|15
CATSSGPRGEETQYF
TGTGCCACCAGCAGTGGGCCCAGGGGGGAGGAGACCCAGTACTTC
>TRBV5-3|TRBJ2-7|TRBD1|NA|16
CARSSPGQVLSYEQYF
TGTGCCAGAAGCTCTCCGGGACAGGTTTTATCCTACGAGCAGTACTTC
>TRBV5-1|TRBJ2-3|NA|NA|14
CASSHGREGDTQYF
TGCGCCAGCAGCCACGGACGAGAAGGAGATACGCAGTATTTT
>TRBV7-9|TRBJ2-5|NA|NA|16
CASSLEGAQDQETQYF
TGTGCCAGCAGCTTAGAAGGGGCGCAGGACCAAGAGACCCAGTACTTC
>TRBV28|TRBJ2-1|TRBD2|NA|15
CASSPGTSVYNEQFF
TGTGCCAGCAGCCCCGGGACTAGCGTATACAATGAGCAGTTCTTC
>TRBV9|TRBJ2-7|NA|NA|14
CASSVAGSYEEQYF
TGTGCCAGCAGCGTAGCTGGGTCCTATGAGGAGCAGTACTTC
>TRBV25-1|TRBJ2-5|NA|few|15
CASSEWQLGKETQYF
TGTGCCAGCAGTGAATGGCAACTCGGAAAAGAGACCCAGTACTTC
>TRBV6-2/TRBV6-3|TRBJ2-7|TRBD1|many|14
CASSSPGTAYEQYF
TGTGCCAGCAGTTCGCCCGGGACAGCCTACGAGCAGTACTTC
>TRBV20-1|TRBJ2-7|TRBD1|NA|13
CSAIGQGVYEQYF
TGCAGTGCTATCGGACAGGGGGTCTACGAGCAGTACTTC
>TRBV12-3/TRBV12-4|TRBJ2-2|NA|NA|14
CASRSSENTGELFF
TGTGCCAGCAGGTCCAGTGAGAACACCGGGGAGCTGTTTTTT
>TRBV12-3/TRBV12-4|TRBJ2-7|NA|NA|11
CASSGAGGQYF
TGTGCCAGCAGCGGGGCCGGGGGGCAGTACTTC
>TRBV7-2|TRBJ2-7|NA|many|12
CASSRETYEQYF
TGTGCCAGCAGCCGGGAGACCTACGAGCAGTACTTC
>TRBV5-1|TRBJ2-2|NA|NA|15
CASSLALGNTGELFF
TGCGCCAGCAGCTTGGCCTTAGGGAACACCGGGGAGCTGTTTTTT
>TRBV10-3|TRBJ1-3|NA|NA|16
CAISDPGGYSGNTIYF
TGTGCCATCAGTGACCCCGGGGGTTACTCTGGAAACACCATATATTTT
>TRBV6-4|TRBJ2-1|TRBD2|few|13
CASADVVAGKQFF
TGTGCCAGCGCCGATGTGGTAGCGGGTAAGCAGTTCTTC
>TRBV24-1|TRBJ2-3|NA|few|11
CATSRADTQYF
TGTGCCACCAGTCGTGCAGATACGCAGTATTTT
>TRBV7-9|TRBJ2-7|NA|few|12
CASSLMGTEQYF
TGTGCCAGCAGCTTAATGGGTACCGAGCAGTACTTC
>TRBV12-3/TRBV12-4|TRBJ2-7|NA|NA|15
CASSFFGKQVYEQYF
TGTGCCAGCAGTTTCTTCGGGAAACAGGTCTACGAGCAGTACTTC
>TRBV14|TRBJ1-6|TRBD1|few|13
CASSLGQGAPLHF
TGTGCCAGCAGCCTGGGACAGGGGGCACCCCTCCACTTT
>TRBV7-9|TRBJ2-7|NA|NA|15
CASSLDGVTSYEQYF
TGTGCCAGCAGCTTAGACGGGGTCACCTCCTACGAGCAGTACTTC
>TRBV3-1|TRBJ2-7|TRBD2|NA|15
CASTRVAGGPYEQYF
TGTGCCAGCACCCGGGTAGCGGGAGGGCCCTACGAGCAGTACTTC
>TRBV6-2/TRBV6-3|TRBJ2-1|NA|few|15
CASSYWQGSYNEQFF
TGTGCCAGCAGTTACTGGCAGGGGTCCTACAATGAGCAGTTCTTC
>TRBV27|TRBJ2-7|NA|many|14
CASSSSLIPYEQYF
TGTGCCAGCAGTTCCTCTCTTATACCGTACGAGCAGTACTTC
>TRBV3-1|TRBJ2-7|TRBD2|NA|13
CASSRLAEGEQYF
TGTGCCAGCAGCCGCCTAGCGGAAGGAGAGCAGTACTTC
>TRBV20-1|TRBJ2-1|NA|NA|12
CSAGSEGHEQFF
TGCAGTGCGGGATCAGAGGGCCATGAGCAGTTCTTC
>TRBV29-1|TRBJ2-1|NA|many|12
CSAETFLNEQFF
TGCAGCGCCGAAACCTTTCTCAATGAGCAGTTCTTC
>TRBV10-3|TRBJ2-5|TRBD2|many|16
CAISPGLAGEWETQYF
TGTGCCATCAGTCCGGGACTAGCGGGAGAATGGGAGACCCAGTACTTC
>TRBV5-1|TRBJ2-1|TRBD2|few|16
CASSPATSGVTNEQFF
TGCGCCAGCAGCCCGGCAACTAGCGGGGTAACCAATGAGCAGTTCTTC
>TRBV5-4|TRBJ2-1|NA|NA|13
CASSLGPISEQFF
TGTGCCAGCAGCTTGGGACCCATTAGCGAGCAGTTCTTC
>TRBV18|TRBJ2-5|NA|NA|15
CASSSGSGEQETQYF
TGTGCCAGCTCTTCAGGGTCGGGGGAACAAGAGACCCAGTACTTC
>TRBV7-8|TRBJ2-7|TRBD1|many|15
CASSPRTGDTYEQYF
TGTGCCAGCAGCCCTCGGACAGGGGATACCTACGAGCAGTACTTC
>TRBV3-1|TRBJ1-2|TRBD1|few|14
CASSHWDSPASYTF
TGTGCCAGCAGCCATTGGGACAGTCCCGCCTCCTACACCTTC
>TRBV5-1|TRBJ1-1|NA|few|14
CASSQGPGSTEAFF
TGCGCCAGCAGCCAAGGACCTGGCAGCACTGAAGCTTTCTTT
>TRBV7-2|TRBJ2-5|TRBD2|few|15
CASSESGRMGETQYF
TGTGCCAGCAGCGAGAGCGGGAGAATGGGCGAGACCCAGTACTTC
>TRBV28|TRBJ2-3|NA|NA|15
CASSLYGRTADTQYF
TGTGCCAGCAGCCTTTATGGCCGGACGGCGGATACGCAGTATTTT
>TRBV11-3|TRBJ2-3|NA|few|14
CASSLGPGGDTQYF
TGTGCCAGCAGCTTAGGTCCGGGGGGCGATACGCAGTATTTT
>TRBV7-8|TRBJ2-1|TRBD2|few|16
CASSLAWGGSYNEQFF
TGTGCCAGCAGCTTAGCGTGGGGGGGCTCCTACAATGAGCAGTTCTTC
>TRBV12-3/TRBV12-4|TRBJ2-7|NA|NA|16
CASSPDFWRAIYEQYF
TGTGCCAGCAGTCCGGACTTTTGGAGGGCAATCTACGAGCAGTACTTC
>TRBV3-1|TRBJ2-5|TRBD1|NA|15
CASSRRRDSQETQYF
TGTGCCAGCAGCCGACGACGGGACAGCCAAGAGACCCAGTACTTC
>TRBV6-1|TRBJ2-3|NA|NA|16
CASSEPGLAPTDTQYF
TGTGCCAGCAGTGAACCCGGCCTAGCGCCCACAGATACGCAGTATTTT
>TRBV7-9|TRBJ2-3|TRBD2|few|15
CASSNSGGSTDTQYF
TGTGCCAGCAGCAATAGCGGGGGTAGCACAGATACGCAGTATTTT
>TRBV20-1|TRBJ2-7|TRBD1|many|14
CSARAHGQGGEQYF
TGCAGTGCTAGAGCTCATGGACAGGGAGGCGAGCAGTACTTC
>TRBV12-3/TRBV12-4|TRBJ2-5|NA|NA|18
CARSLDRGPGMGQETQYF
TGTGCCCGCAGTTTAGATAGGGGCCCAGGGATGGGTCAGGAGACCCAGTACTTC
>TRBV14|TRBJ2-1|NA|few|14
CASSQVPLAQEQFF
TGTGCCAGCAGCCAAGTCCCCCTAGCACAGGAGCAGTTCTTC
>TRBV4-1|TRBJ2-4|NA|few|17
CASSQDRQTLAKNIQYF
TGCGCCAGCAGCCAAGATCGACAGACCCTAGCCAAAAACATTCAGTACTTC
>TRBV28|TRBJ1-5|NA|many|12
CAGGAGNQPQHF
TGTGCCGGCGGGGCGGGCAATCAGCCCCAGCATTTT